The 25 T cell receptor beta chains below were found in one sample sequenced in a study of STAT5B mutations in CD4+ large granular lymphocyte leukemia. Profiled with immunoSEQ multiplex PCR; TCRdb holds only in-frame clones, not every one. The repertoire holds around 47,000 clones, with 65% to 85% as singletons. Sequencing was done on a sample of CD4+ T cells from blood buffy coats. These receptors came from a human donor in good health.

The CDR3 here is CASSWASGSYEQYF. CDR3 DNA: TGTGCCAGCAGCTGGGCTAGCGGGTCCTACGAGCAGTACTTC. This chain joins TRBV7-6 and TRBJ2-7, with 8 bases that match TRBD2. V dropped 4 bases and J dropped 1; count of bases not matched to a gene: 3. Germline CDR1 is SGHVS and CDR2 is FNYEAQ. This CDR3 has 14 amino acids. The full variable domain, its missing parts supplied by reference TRBV7-6 and TRBJ2-7, is GAGVSQSPRYKVTKRGQDVALRCDPISGHVSLYWYRQALGQGPEFLTYFNYEAQQDKSGLPNDRFSAERPEGSISTLTIQRTEQRDSAMYRCASSWASGSYEQYFGPGTRLTVT.

The gene calls are TRBV9 and TRBJ1-3, with TRBD1 matching 8 bases. V lost 2 bases, J lost 4 bases, and 5 bases stayed unmatched. Germline V CDR1 and CDR2: SGDLS, YYNGEE. The CDR3 contains 15 residues. CDR3 bases: TGTGCCAGCAGCGTCCAGGGGGCGCCAGGAAACACCATATATTTT. Translating gives CASSVQGAPGNTIYF.

The rearrangement joins TRBV5-1 to TRBJ2-5; D is unresolved. Trimming pared 4 bases from V and 1 base from J, leaving 11 bases between. The CDR3 contains 14 residues. Germline V lookup: CDR1 SGHRS, CDR2 YFSETQ. CDR3 DNA: TGCGCCAGCAGCGTCTTCGAGGCCCAAGAGACCCAGTACTTC. It codes for CASSVFEAQETQYF.

This clone was recorded once. V and J are TRBV21-1 and TRBJ1-5. TRBV21-1 is listed as a pseudogene. The CDR3 contains 17 residues. CDR3 in amino acids: CASSIQFGVMSNQPQHF. The CDR3 region has the DNA TGTGCCAGCAGCATACAGTTCGGGGTTATGAGCAATCAGCCCCAGCATTTT.

V and J are TRBV6-4 and TRBJ1-2; 8 bases map to TRBD1. V lost 3 bases to trimming and J lost 5 bases; unmatched junction nucleotides: 17. CDR1 is MRHNA and CDR2 is SNTAGT in the germline V gene. The length of the CDR3 is 18 residues. CDR3 in amino acids: CASSEDRVGPLWWYGYTF. The CDR3 DNA is TGTGCCAGCAGTGAGGACAGGGTAGGGCCACTATGGTGGTATGGCTACACCTTC.

The chain combines TRBV5-1 with TRBJ1-1, with D hard to call. V shed 5 bases and J shed 3 bases, with 11 bases lying between them. In germline, CDR1 is SGHRS, CDR2 YFSETQ. CDR3 length: 13 amino acids. As DNA, the CDR3 is TGCGCCAGCAGGGCCGGGGAGGACACTGAAGCTTTCTTT. Encoded protein: CASRAGEDTEAFF.

This chain joins TRBV11-2 and TRBJ2-2; the match to TRBD1 covers 10 bases. The CDR3 runs to 14 residues. The V gene's germline CDR1 is SGHAT and CDR2 FQNNGV. J gave up 5 bases and V 6 bases, and 3 bases lay outside the gene matches. The CDR3 sequence: CASRRTGGTGELFF. The CDR3 DNA reads as TGTGCCAGCAGACGGACAGGGGGGACCGGGGAGCTGTTTTTT. The variable domain in full, completed from reference TRBV11-2 and TRBJ2-2, reads EAGVAQSPRYKIIEKRQSVAFWCNPISGHATLYWYQQILGQGPKLLIQFQNNGVVDDSQLPKDRFSAERLKGVDSTLKIQPAKLEDSAVYLCASRRTGGTGELFFGEGSRLTVL.

The chain couples TRBV6-6 to TRBJ1-5; no firm D call. Trimming removed 5 bases at V and 0 bases at J, with 11 bases between. Germline CDR1 and CDR2: MNHNY and SVGAGI (reference sequence). The CDR3 length is 15 residues. The CDR3: CASSPLEYSNQPQHF. Here the CDR3 DNA reads TGTGCCAGCAGTCCCCTCGAGTATAGCAATCAGCCCCAGCATTTT.

The table lists this clone with a few counts. The chain joins TRBV19 to TRBJ1-5; maybe TRBD1 (5 bases). Germline CDR1 reads LNHDA; CDR2 reads SQIVND (reference sequence). The CDR3 covers 14 residues. V was trimmed by 5 bases and J by 3 bases, leaving 11 bases between them. The CDR3 nucleotides read TGTGCCAGTAGTTTACGACAGACCAATCAGCCCCAGCATTTT. It translates to CASSLRQTNQPQHF.

The chain employs TRBV7-9 and TRBJ2-3; D not resolved. The V end was cut by 6 bases, the J end by 2 bases, with 3 bases between. Germline loops: CDR1 SEHNR, CDR2 FQNEAQ (reference sequence). The CDR3 is 11 amino acids. The CDR3 sequence is CASSPTDTQYF. CDR3 coding DNA: TGTGCCAGCAGTCCCACAGATACGCAGTATTTT.

CDR3 nucleotides: TGTGCCTGGAGGGCAGGGACAGCAACTAATGAAAAACTGTTTTTT. This translates into CAWRAGTATNEKLFF. The gene calls are TRBV30 and TRBJ1-4; 7 nucleotides agree with TRBD1. The ends lost 3 bases at V and 0 bases at J; junction bases unmatched: 4. The CDR3 extends over 15 amino acids. Germline V CDR1 and CDR2: GTSNPN, SVGIG (reference sequence). Supplemented by reference TRBV30 and TRBJ1-4, the full variable domain reads SQTIHQWPATLVQPVGSPLSLECTVEGTSNPNLYWYRQAAGRGLQLLFYSVGIGQISSEVPQNLSASRPQDRQFILSSKKLLLSDSGFYLCAWRAGTATNEKLFFGSGTQLSVL.

The chain carries TRBV29-1 and TRBJ2-1, with 10 positions matching TRBD2. Germline V CDR1 and CDR2: SQVTM, ANQGSEA. V lost 3 bases to trimming and J lost 8 bases; unmatched junction nucleotides: 10. This CDR3 spans 15 amino acids. CDR3 nucleotide sequence: TGCAGCGTTGAGGGACTAGCGAAAACGGGGGATGAGCAGTTCTTC. It codes for CSVEGLAKTGDEQFF.

Only a few counts were recorded for this clone. The chain employs TRBV4-1 and TRBJ2-1; a weak D match, TRBD2 (6 bases). Trimming removed 2 bases from V and 4 bases from J, with 15 bases in between. Looked up from germline, CDR1 is MGHRA and CDR2 is YSYEKL. The CDR3 covers 16 residues. CDR3 region: CASSQLRLVRYNEQFF. The DNA of the CDR3 is TGCGCCAGCAGCCAACTACGACTAGTTAGGTACAATGAGCAGTTCTTC.

The chain recombines TRBV6-6 with TRBJ2-1, with D perhaps TRBD1 (6 bases). Germline CDR1 and CDR2: MNHNY and SVGAGI (reference sequence). The CDR3 runs to 11 residues. Deletions cut 3 bases from V and 12 bases from J, with 9 bases between. CDR3: CASSYEDRQFF. In DNA, the CDR3 is TGTGCCAGCAGTTATGAGGACAGGCAGTTCTTC.

In this sample, this clone turned up once. The chain carries TRBV6-4 and TRBJ2-4; 9 bases map to TRBD2. Germline CDR1 and CDR2: MRHNA and SNTAGT. Trimming removed 3 bases from V and 6 bases from J; junction bases left unmatched: 6. The CDR3 is made up of 15 amino acids. The chain's CDR3 is CASSERLAGLNIQYF. In DNA, the CDR3 is TGTGCCAGCAGTGAAAGGCTAGCGGGGCTAAACATTCAGTACTTC.

The chain combines TRBV7-2 with TRBJ2-1, with 11 positions matching TRBD2. The CDR3 runs to 18 residues. V dropped 0 bases and J dropped 8; count of bases not matched to a gene: 12. From germline, CDR1 is SGHTA and CDR2 FQGNSA. The CDR3 DNA reads as TGTGCCAGCAGCTTAGCGATGGCTAGCGGGGGGATGCTGGATGAGCAGTTCTTC. Translating it yields CASSLAMASGGMLDEQFF.

CDR3 bases: TGTGCCAGCAGTCCCTTTGGCAGGGACTCTGGAAACACCATATATTTT. Protein: CASSPFGRDSGNTIYF. The V call is TRBV27, the J call TRBJ1-3, with a weak D call TRBD1 (5 bases). This CDR3 is 16 amino acids long. Trimming stripped 5 bases from V and 0 bases from J, with 14 bases between. Germline lookup yields CDR1 MNHEY and CDR2 SMNVEV (reference sequence).

This clone was observed a single time. The CDR3 nucleotides read TGCAGCGTGCGGACAGGGGGTAACTATGGCTACACCTTC. It encodes CSVRTGGNYGYTF. The gene calls are TRBV29-1 and TRBJ1-2; 10 positions match TRBD1. Germline trimming cut 6 bases from V and 1 base from J; bases unmatched to any gene: 2. Germline CDR1 reads SQVTM; CDR2 reads ANQGSEA. The CDR3 length is 13 residues.

The chain couples TRBV2 to TRBJ2-6, with TRBD2 as a possible D gene (7 bases). Germline V gene lookup returns CDR1 SNHLY and CDR2 FYNNEI. The CDR3 runs 14 residues. The ends were cut back, 9 bases at V and 2 bases at J, with 11 bases in the middle. The CDR3 DNA sequence: TGTGCCAGTAGGGGGGGGCCTGGGGCCAACGTCCTGACTTTC. It translates to CASRGGPGANVLTF. Based on the CDR3 plus reference TRBV2 and TRBJ2-6, the full variable domain is EPEVTQTPSHQVTQMGQEVILRCVPISNHLYFYWYRQILGQKVEFLVSFYNNEISEKSEIFDDQFSVERPDGSNFTLKIRSTKLEDSAMYFCASRGGPGANVLTFGAGSRLTVL.

The chain recombines TRBV11-3 with TRBJ2-3; no firm D call. From germline, CDR1 is SGHNT and CDR2 YENEEA. Trimming left V 3 bases short and J 0 bases short, with 7 bases between. This CDR3 comprises 14 residues. This chain's CDR3 is CASSFSPSTDTQYF. In DNA, the CDR3 is TGTGCCAGCAGCTTTTCTCCTAGCACAGATACGCAGTATTTT.

The V gene is TRBV5-4, the J gene TRBJ2-7; D uncertain. This CDR3 comprises 12 residues. The ends were cut back, 3 bases at V and 5 bases at J, with 9 bases in the middle. Germline values: CDR1 SGHNT, CDR2 YYREEE (reference sequence). The CDR3 DNA follows: TGTGCCAGCAGCTCCCCAGTACACGAGCAGTACTTC. Amino acid sequence: CASSSPVHEQYF.

The rearrangement links TRBV21-1 to TRBJ2-7; TRBD1, the D gene given by the table, was not confirmed from the DNA. TRBV21-1 has pseudogene status. This CDR3 has 15 amino acids. The CDR3 reads CASSKGRDRPYEQYF. The CDR3 nucleotides are TGTGCCAGCAGCAAAGGCCGGGACAGACCCTACGAGCAGTACTTC.

The V gene is TRBV7-6, the J gene TRBJ2-1; D possibly corresponds to TRBD1 (6 bases). Germline CDR1 is SGHVS and CDR2 is FNYEAQ. Trimming removed 5 bases from V and 9 bases from J, with 14 bases in between. The CDR3 runs to 13 residues. CDR3 sequence (DNA): TGTGCCAGCAGCGTCCGGGACAACCGTGAGCAGTTCTTC. Protein: CASSVRDNREQFF. Based on the CDR3 plus reference TRBV7-6 and TRBJ2-1, the full variable domain is GAGVSQSPRYKVTKRGQDVALRCDPISGHVSLYWYRQALGQGPEFLTYFNYEAQQDKSGLPNDRFSAERPEGSISTLTIQRTEQRDSAMYRCASSVRDNREQFFGPGTRLTVL.

Only a few counts were recorded for this clone. The chain combines TRBV7-9 with TRBJ1-1; D may be TRBD1 (6 bases). Deletions cut 5 bases from V and 1 base from J, with 17 bases between. The CDR3 loop spans 16 amino acids. Per germline, CDR1 SEHNR and CDR2 FQNEAQ (reference sequence). Written as DNA, the CDR3 is TGTGCCAGCAGCCCCCATGGAGGGGGAAAGAACACTGAAGCTTTCTTT. Protein: CASSPHGGGKNTEAFF.

The V and J genes are TRBV11-3 and TRBJ2-7, with 9 bases matching TRBD2. The germline gives CDR1 SGHNT, CDR2 YENEEA. J was trimmed by 0 bases and V by 1 base; bases with no gene match: 4. This CDR3 has 16 amino acids. The CDR3 is CASSLAVSGSSYEQYF. CDR3 sequence (DNA): TGTGCCAGCAGCTTAGCTGTTAGCGGGAGCTCCTACGAGCAGTACTTC.